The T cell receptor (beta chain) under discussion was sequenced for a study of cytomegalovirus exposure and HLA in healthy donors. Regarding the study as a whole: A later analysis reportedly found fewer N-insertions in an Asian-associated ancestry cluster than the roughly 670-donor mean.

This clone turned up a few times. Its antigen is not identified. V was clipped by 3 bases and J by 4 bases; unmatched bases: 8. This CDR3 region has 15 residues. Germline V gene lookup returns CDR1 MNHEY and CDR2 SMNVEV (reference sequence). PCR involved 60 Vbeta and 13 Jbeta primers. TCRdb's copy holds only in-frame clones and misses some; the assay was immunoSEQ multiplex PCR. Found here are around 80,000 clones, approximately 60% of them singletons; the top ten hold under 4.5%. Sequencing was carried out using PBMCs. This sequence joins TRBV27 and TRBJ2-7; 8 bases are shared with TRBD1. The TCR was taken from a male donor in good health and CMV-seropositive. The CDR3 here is CASSFWQGAMYEQYF. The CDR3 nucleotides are TGTGCCAGCAGTTTCTGGCAGGGGGCTATGTACGAGCAGTACTTC.